These 28 T cell receptor beta chains were all obtained from the same sample, sequenced in a study of cytomegalovirus exposure and HLA in healthy donors. TCRdb's copy holds only in-frame clones and misses some; the assay was immunoSEQ multiplex PCR. The data contain over 100,000 clones, more than 75% of them seen just once; the ten biggest clones take up around 6%. The source material was PBMCs. These receptors all come from a woman aged 18-30 years in good health and CMV-seropositive.

Only a few counts were recorded for this clone. The chain is built from TRBV6-5 and TRBJ2-5; D is possibly TRBD1 (5 bases). V gave up 6 bases and J gave up 0 bases, with 11 bases separating them. This CDR3 has 14 amino acids. Germline CDR1 and CDR2: MNHEY and SVGAGI. CDR3 sequence reads: CASRRTGYQETQYF. As DNA, the CDR3 is TGTGCCAGCAGGCGTACAGGTTACCAAGAGACCCAGTACTTC.

The chain employs TRBV7-9 and TRBJ2-5; D is perhaps TRBD2 (7 bases). V lost 4 bases and J lost 13, with 16 bases in between. The CDR3 loop spans 12 amino acids. The V gene's germline CDR1 is SEHNR and CDR2 FQNEAQ (reference sequence). The DNA of the CDR3 is TGTGCCAGCAGCTCATATAGGGGGGGACGGTACTTC. Translation gives CASSSYRGGRYF.

This clone was seen only a few times. This specimen includes other DNA sequences encoding the same CDR3. The CDR3 reads CASSSTSGQYNEQFF. The CDR3 nucleotides read TGTGCCAGCAGCTCGACTAGCGGGCAATACAATGAGCAGTTCTTC. The gene calls are TRBV7-2 and TRBJ2-1, with TRBD2 identical over 10 bases. The CDR3 loop spans 15 amino acids. V was pared by 4 bases and J by 4 bases, with 4 bases of the junction left unmatched. Germline CDR1 reads SGHTA; CDR2 reads FQGNSA.

The chain recombines TRBV5-1 with TRBJ1-1; a weak D match, TRBD1 (6 bases). From germline, CDR1 is SGHRS and CDR2 YFSETQ. This CDR3 region has 14 residues. Trimming cost V 4 bases and J 7 bases, with 17 bases left between them. CDR3 DNA: TGCGCCAGCAGCCCGAATGTCCAGGGGAATGAAGCTTTCTTT. It encodes CASSPNVQGNEAFF.

The genes are TRBV4-1 and TRBJ1-1; 7 nucleotides align to TRBD1. Germline V lookup: CDR1 MGHRA, CDR2 YSYEKL. The V and J ends lost 3 bases and 0 bases, in that order; junction bases with no gene match: 1. CDR3 length: 14 amino acids. The CDR3 DNA follows: TGCGCCAGCAGCCACGACAGGGTGAACACTGAAGCTTTCTTT. Encoded protein: CASSHDRVNTEAFF.

This sequence joins TRBV4-2 and TRBJ2-7; D possibly corresponds to TRBD1 (5 bases). V lost 0 bases, J lost 3 bases, and 15 bases lay in between. Germline assignment: CDR1 LGHNA and CDR2 YNFKEQ. CDR3 size: 16 residues. The CDR3 protein is CASSQDEDTHLYEQYF. CDR3 nucleotide sequence: TGTGCCAGCAGCCAAGATGAGGACACTCATCTCTACGAGCAGTACTTC.

This rearrangement joins TRBV5-1 to TRBJ1-5; D gene uncertain. With 1 base removed from V and 7 bases from J, the gap between germline ends came to 9 bases. Per germline, CDR1 SGHRS and CDR2 YFSETQ. CDR3 length equals 13 residues. In DNA form, the CDR3 reads TGCGCCAGCAGCTTGAGAGGAGCGCAGCCCCAGCATTTT. It codes for CASSLRGAQPQHF.

The count of this clone is one. CDR3 sequence: CASSIRRGAYNEQFF. The CDR3 coding sequence is TGTGCCAGTAGTATCAGGCGGGGGGCGTACAATGAGCAGTTCTTC. The V gene is TRBV19, the J gene TRBJ2-1; 8 nucleotides line up with TRBD2. The CDR3 extends over 15 amino acids. Germline V gives CDR1 LNHDA, CDR2 SQIVND (reference sequence). The trim removed 3 bases at V and 4 bases at J, leaving 5 bases unmatched.

The V gene is TRBV6-1, the J gene TRBJ2-2; 7 bases line up with TRBD2. This CDR3 comprises 15 residues. The V gene's germline CDR1 is MNHNS and CDR2 SASEGT. V shed 4 bases and J 3 bases; nucleotides not matched to a gene: 5. CDR3 sequence: CASSGLGGYTGELFF. CDR3 DNA: TGTGCCAGCAGTGGCCTCGGGGGGTACACCGGGGAGCTGTTTTTT.

This clone was observed once. V usage is TRBV6-1 and J usage is TRBJ1-4; D ambiguous. CDR3 length equals 13 residues. Germline V lookup: CDR1 MNHNS, CDR2 SASEGT. V gave up 5 bases and J gave up 4 bases, with 8 bases separating them. In DNA, the CDR3 is TGTGCCAGCAGTATACAGAATAATGAAAAACTGTTTTTT. Its protein is CASSIQNNEKLFF.

The rearrangement uses TRBV2 and TRBJ1-5; tentatively, D is TRBD1 (5 bases). Per germline, CDR1 SNHLY and CDR2 FYNNEI. The CDR3 length is 13 residues. Trimming cost V 5 bases and J 7 bases, with 12 bases left between them. As DNA, the CDR3 is TGTGCCAGCAGTTCCACAGGCGTCCAGCCCCAGCATTTT. Protein sequence: CASSSTGVQPQHF.

This rearrangement joins TRBV18 to TRBJ2-5; tentatively, D is TRBD1 (5 bases). Germline lookup yields CDR1 KGHSH and CDR2 LQKENI. Trimming stripped 4 bases from V and 2 bases from J, with 11 bases between. CDR3 length: 14 amino acids. The CDR3 protein is CASSLNKGQETQYF. In DNA, the CDR3 is TGTGCCAGCTCACTAAACAAGGGGCAAGAGACCCAGTACTTC.

V usage is TRBV1 and J usage is TRBJ2-5; the table assigns TRBD1, which was not confirmed against the DNA. TRBV1 represents a pseudogene. The CDR3 extends over 15 amino acids. CDR3 sequence reads: CTSISPQTQEETQYF. The CDR3 region has the DNA TGCACCAGCATCAGTCCTCAAACACAGGAAGAGACCCAGTACTTC.

CDR3 protein: CASSLGGQSNQPQHF. The CDR3 nucleotides read TGTGCCAGCAGCCTAGGAGGGCAATCAAATCAGCCCCAGCATTTT. This sequence joins TRBV6-5 and TRBJ1-5; D is unclear. Trimming stripped 6 bases from V and 4 bases from J, with 16 bases between. Per germline, CDR1 MNHEY and CDR2 SVGAGI. This CDR3 is 15 amino acids long.

In DNA, the CDR3 is TGTGCCGCTGCCAAGCGGAGGAAAGGCTACACCTTC. Amino acids: CAAAKRRKGYTF. The chain is built from TRBV21-1 and TRBJ1-2. TRBV21-1 is a listed pseudogene. The length of the CDR3 is 12 residues.

V and J are TRBV2 and TRBJ1-2; TRBD1 aligns across 9 bases. Germline assignment: CDR1 SNHLY and CDR2 FYNNEI. The CDR3 extends over 15 amino acids. J was trimmed by 3 bases and V by 4 bases; bases with no gene match: 6. The CDR3 coding sequence is TGTGCCAGCAGTGGGTGGGACAGGGAGGACTATGGCTACACCTTC. Amino acid sequence: CASSGWDREDYGYTF.

The chain couples TRBV12-1 to TRBJ2-2; no DNA check was done on the table's D call, TRBD1. TRBV12-1 is reported as a pseudogene. The CDR3 loop spans 15 amino acids. CDR3 nucleotides: TGTGCCACCAATAGAAGGGGGATAAACACCGGGGAGCTGTTTTTT. This sequence encodes CATNRRGINTGELFF.

The rearrangement uses TRBV28 and TRBJ1-2; D is undetermined. There are 11 residues in the CDR3. Germline CDR1 and CDR2: MDHEN and SYDVKM. V shed 4 bases and J shed 5 bases, with 5 bases lying between them. The CDR3 DNA is TGTGCCAGCAGTTCGGGGTATGGCTACACCTTC. It is translated as CASSSGYGYTF.

The chain couples TRBV29-1 to TRBJ2-2; 10 bases align to TRBD2. V shed 5 bases, J shed 7 bases, and the junction held 10 bases outside the gene matches. The V gene's germline CDR1 is SQVTM and CDR2 ANQGSEA. The CDR3 is 15 residues long. CDR3 sequence (DNA): TGCAGCGTTCGTCTTAAACTAGCGGGACTCGGGGAGCTGTTTTTT. It yields the protein CSVRLKLAGLGELFF.

The rearrangement links TRBV27 to TRBJ1-1, with TRBD1 identical over 10 bases. The CDR3 extends over 15 amino acids. V lost 3 bases to trimming and J lost 6 bases; unmatched junction nucleotides: 7. Germline CDR1 is MNHEY and CDR2 is SMNVEV (reference sequence). The CDR3 DNA sequence: TGTGCCAGCAGTTTTACGACAGGGGGCGTCTCTGAAGCTTTCTTT. Translated: CASSFTTGGVSEAFF.

This clone was detected a few times. This chain uses TRBV30 with TRBJ1-6; D possibly corresponds to TRBD1 (6 bases). Trimming took 3 bases from V and 8 from J, leaving 14 bases between them. Germline V gives CDR1 GTSNPN, CDR2 SVGIG (reference sequence). CDR3 length: 14 residues. The CDR3 loop is CAWRGTGTHSPLHF. The DNA of the CDR3 is TGTGCCTGGAGGGGGACCGGGACACATTCACCCCTCCACTTT. Complete variable domain (other parts from reference TRBV30 and TRBJ1-6): SQTIHQWPATLVQPVGSPLSLECTVEGTSNPNLYWYRQAAGRGLQLLFYSVGIGQISSEVPQNLSASRPQDRQFILSSKKLLLSDSGFYLCAWRGTGTHSPLHFGNGTRLTVT.

V usage is TRBV19 and J usage is TRBJ2-3, with 9 nucleotides matching TRBD2. The CDR3 spans 14 residues. Germline-derived CDR1 and CDR2 are LNHDA and SQIVND (reference sequence). J gave up 2 bases and V 5 bases, and 2 bases lay outside the gene matches. The DNA for the CDR3 is TGTGCCAGTAGTGGACTAGCGACCACAGATACGCAGTATTTT. Translating it yields CASSGLATTDTQYF.

The genes are TRBV7-2 and TRBJ1-2; D not resolved. Trimming pared 1 base from V and 8 bases from J, leaving 17 bases between. Germline V gene data show CDR1 as SGHTA and CDR2 as FQGNSA. The CDR3 consists of 15 residues. CDR3 protein: CASSLGKALRKGYTF. CDR3 DNA: TGTGCCAGCAGCTTAGGAAAGGCACTGAGGAAGGGCTACACCTTC.

The V and J genes are TRBV28 and TRBJ2-7; 12 bases match TRBD2. Germline assignment: CDR1 MDHEN and CDR2 SYDVKM. The CDR3 sequence is 15 residues long. V gave up 5 bases and J gave up 9 bases; unmatched junction bases: 11. The CDR3 is CASSPSGRGRFGQYF. The CDR3, as DNA: TGTGCCAGCAGTCCTAGCGGGAGGGGCCGTTTTGGGCAGTACTTC.

J is TRBJ2-1 and V is TRBV2, with TRBD2 identical over 13 bases. Germline-derived CDR1 and CDR2 are SNHLY and FYNNEI. The CDR3 extends over 15 amino acids. Germline trimming cut 4 bases from V and 5 bases from J; bases unmatched to any gene: 2. The CDR3 protein is CASSVLAGGNNEQFF. The CDR3 DNA reads as TGTGCCAGCAGTGTACTAGCGGGGGGGAACAATGAGCAGTTCTTC.

The rearrangement uses TRBV19 and TRBJ1-2, with D uncertain. V was cut by 3 bases and J by 4 bases, with 12 bases left in between. The CDR3 consists of 14 residues. Per the germline V gene, CDR1 is LNHDA and CDR2 is SQIVND (reference sequence). The CDR3 reads CASSIARGTYGYTF. In nucleotides, the CDR3 is TGTGCCAGTAGTATTGCCAGAGGAACCTATGGCTACACCTTC.

The rearrangement joins TRBV11-2 to TRBJ2-5; a weak D match, TRBD1 (6 bases). Trimming removed 0 bases at V and 1 base at J, with 6 bases between. This CDR3 region has 14 residues. Germline V gene data show CDR1 as SGHAT and CDR2 as FQNNGV. The CDR3, as DNA: TGTGCCAGCAGCTTAGACAGGGGCCAAGAGACCCAGTACTTC. It is translated as CASSLDRGQETQYF.

Here the CDR3 reads CASSSDGRHNEKLFF. CDR3 sequence (DNA): TGTGCCAGCAGTTCCGACGGGAGACATAATGAAAAACTGTTTTTT. This sequence joins TRBV5-4 and TRBJ1-4; D unclear. This CDR3 has 15 amino acids. CDR1 and CDR2 (germline): SGHNT, YYREEE (reference sequence). V lost 5 bases to trimming and J lost 4 bases, with 15 bases between them. The variable domain in full, completed from reference TRBV5-4 and TRBJ1-4, reads ETGVTQSPTHLIKTRGQQVTLRCSSQSGHNTVSWYQQALGQGPQFIFQYYREEENGRGNFPPRFSGLQFPNYSSELNVNALELDDSALYLCASSSDGRHNEKLFFGSGTQLSVL.